This T cell receptor (beta chain) was documented in a study of blood T cell repertoires in COVID-19. Study in general: Both acute and convalescent COVID-19 samples were obtained from the United States, Italy and Spain. Sample material is recorded as cDNA or gDNA derived from T cells, B-cell-depleted T cells, or PBMCs.

CDR3 length: 15 residues. Germline V gene lookup returns CDR1 MNHEY and CDR2 SVGAGI. Trimming removed 5 bases at V and 5 bases at J, with 13 bases between. Per the study methods: Using reference gene primer amplification, nucleated cell counts were estimated. Using immunoSEQ multiplex PCR, the repertoire was profiled, and TCRdb retains in-frame clones only, with some absent. The D gene and trimming were derived from the DNA, and the V and J assignments and clone size from that table. The data show about 240,000 clones, with about 84% seen just once and 10% to 15% held by the top ten. Sequenced input: peripheral blood. The chain carries TRBV6-5 and TRBJ1-6, with D possibly being TRBD1 (6 bases). This TCR came from a man older than 75 with acute or convalescent COVID-19. The CDR3 sequence is CASSTTGQNNSPLHF. CDR3 bases: TGTGCCAGCAGTACCACGGGACAAAATAATTCACCCCTCCACTTT.